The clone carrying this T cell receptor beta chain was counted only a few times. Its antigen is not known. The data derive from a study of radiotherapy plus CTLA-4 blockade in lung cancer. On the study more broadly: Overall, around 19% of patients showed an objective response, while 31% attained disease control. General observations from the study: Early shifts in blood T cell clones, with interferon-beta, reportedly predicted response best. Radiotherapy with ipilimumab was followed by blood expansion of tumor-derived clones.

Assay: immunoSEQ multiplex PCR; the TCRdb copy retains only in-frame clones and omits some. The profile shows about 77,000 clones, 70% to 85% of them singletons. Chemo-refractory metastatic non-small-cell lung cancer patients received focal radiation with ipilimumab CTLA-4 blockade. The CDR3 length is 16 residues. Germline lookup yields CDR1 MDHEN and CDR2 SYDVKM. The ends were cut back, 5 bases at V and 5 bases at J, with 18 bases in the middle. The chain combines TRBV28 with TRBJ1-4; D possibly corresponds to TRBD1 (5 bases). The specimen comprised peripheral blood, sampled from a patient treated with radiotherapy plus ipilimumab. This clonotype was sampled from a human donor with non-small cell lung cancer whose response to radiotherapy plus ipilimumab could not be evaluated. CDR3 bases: TGTGCCAGCAGTCCCCTAGTCGGGGAGGGGAATGAAAAACTGTTTTTT. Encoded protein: CASSPLVGEGNEKLFF.